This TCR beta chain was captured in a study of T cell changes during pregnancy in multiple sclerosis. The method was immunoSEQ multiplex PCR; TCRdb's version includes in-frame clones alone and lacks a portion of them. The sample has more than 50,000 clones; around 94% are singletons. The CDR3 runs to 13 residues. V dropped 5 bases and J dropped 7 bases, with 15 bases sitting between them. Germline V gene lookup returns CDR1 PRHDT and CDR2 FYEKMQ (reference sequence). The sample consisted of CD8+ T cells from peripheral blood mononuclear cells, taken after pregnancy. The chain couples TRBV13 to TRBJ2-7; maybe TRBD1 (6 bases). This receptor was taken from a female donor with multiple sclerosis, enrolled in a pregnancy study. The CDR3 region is CASSNRVAGEQYF. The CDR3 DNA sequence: TGTGCCAGCAGCAACAGGGTAGCCGGGGAGCAGTACTTC.